The entry that follows covers one TCR beta chain sequence. Its antigen is still unknown. Trimming removed 0 bases from V and 5 bases from J, with 5 bases in between. Germline V gene sequence: CDR1 SGHVS, CDR2 FQNEAQ. The CDR3 consists of 12 residues. This sample was included in a study of cytomegalovirus exposure and HLA in healthy donors. Vbeta (60) and Jbeta (13) primers were used in the PCR. Assay: immunoSEQ multiplex PCR; the TCRdb copy retains only in-frame clones and omits some. The sample includes over 150,000 clones, 75% to 85% of them seen just once. General study findings and limits: TCR beta chains numbering some 160 were designated cytomegalovirus-associated.

The chain is built from TRBV7-8 and TRBJ2-7; D call uncertain. Material for sequencing was PBMCs. The receptor was isolated from a male donor in good health and CMV-seropositive. Written as DNA, the CDR3 is TGTGCCAGCAGCTTAGCGCGCCACGAGCAGTACTTC. Protein sequence: CASSLARHEQYF.